This T cell receptor beta chain was profiled in a study of cytomegalovirus exposure and HLA in healthy donors. The study's findings and limits: A missense DCLRE1C variant was associated with V- and J-gene trimming of TCR beta chains in a later analysis, and an independent cohort replicated the association. A later analysis reportedly found that, within productive TCRs, an Asian-associated ancestry cluster had fewer N-insertions than the mean observed across the approximately 600 donors. 87-base-pair reads could not separate some V segments, including TRBV6-2 and TRBV6-3. Cytomegalovirus-associated status was assigned to about 160 TCR beta chains.

The PCR had 60 Vbeta and 13 Jbeta primers. The data were produced by immunoSEQ multiplex PCR, yet TCRdb's version contains in-frame clones alone and is incomplete. The sample lists about 240,000 clones, about 88% occurring once. The junction had 10 bases not matched to a gene; V was cut back by 4 bases and J by 0 bases. The germline V gene has CDR1 SGDLS and CDR2 YYNGEE. The CDR3 consists of 18 residues. This clone was seen only once. Its antigen is unidentified. The receptor was isolated from a girl under 10 years old in good health and CMV-seronegative. The rearrangement links TRBV9 to TRBJ2-4; 10 nucleotides line up with TRBD2. Sequencing input: PBMCs. The DNA for the CDR3 is TGTGCCAGCAGCCGGGATACTAGCGGGGAGAGAGCCAAAAACATTCAGTACTTC. Its translation is CASSRDTSGERAKNIQYF.